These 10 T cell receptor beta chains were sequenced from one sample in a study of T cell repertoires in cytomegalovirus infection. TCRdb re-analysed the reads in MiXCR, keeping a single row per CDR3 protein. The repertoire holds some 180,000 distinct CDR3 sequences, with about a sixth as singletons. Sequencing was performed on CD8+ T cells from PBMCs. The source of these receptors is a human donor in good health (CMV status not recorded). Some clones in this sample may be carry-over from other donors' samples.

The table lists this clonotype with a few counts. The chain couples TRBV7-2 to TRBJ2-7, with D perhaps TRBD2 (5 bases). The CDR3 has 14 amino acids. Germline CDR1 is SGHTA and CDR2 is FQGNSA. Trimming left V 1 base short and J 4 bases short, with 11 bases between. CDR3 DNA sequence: TGTGCCAGCAGCTTAGATCTAGCCGGATACGAGCAGTACTTC. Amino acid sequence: CASSLDLAGYEQYF. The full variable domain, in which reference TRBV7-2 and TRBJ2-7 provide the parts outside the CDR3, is GAGVSQSPSNKVTEKGKDVELRCDPISGHTALYWYRQSLGQGLEFLIYFQGNSAPDKSGLPSDRFSAERTGGSVSTLTIQRTQQEDSAVYLCASSLDLAGYEQYFGPGTRLTVT.

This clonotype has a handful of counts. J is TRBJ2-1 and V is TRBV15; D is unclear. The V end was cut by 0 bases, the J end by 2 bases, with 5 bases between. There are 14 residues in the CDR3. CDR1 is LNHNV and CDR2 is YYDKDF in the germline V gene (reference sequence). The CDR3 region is CATSREDPYNEQFF. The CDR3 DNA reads TGTGCCACCAGCAGAGAGGACCCCTACAATGAGCAGTTCTTC.

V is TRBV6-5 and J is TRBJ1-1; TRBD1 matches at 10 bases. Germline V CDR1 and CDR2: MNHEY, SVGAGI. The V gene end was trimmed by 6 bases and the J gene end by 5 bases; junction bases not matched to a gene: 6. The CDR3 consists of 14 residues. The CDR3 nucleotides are TGTGCCAGCAGATCGGGACAGGGGATAACTGAAGCTTTCTTT. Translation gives CASRSGQGITEAFF.

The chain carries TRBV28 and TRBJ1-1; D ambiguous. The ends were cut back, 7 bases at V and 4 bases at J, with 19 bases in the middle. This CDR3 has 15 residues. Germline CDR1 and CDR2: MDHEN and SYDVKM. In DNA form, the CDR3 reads TGTGCCAGCACCCTTGGGGTGTCTCTTGGCACTGAAGCTTTCTTT. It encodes CASTLGVSLGTEAFF.

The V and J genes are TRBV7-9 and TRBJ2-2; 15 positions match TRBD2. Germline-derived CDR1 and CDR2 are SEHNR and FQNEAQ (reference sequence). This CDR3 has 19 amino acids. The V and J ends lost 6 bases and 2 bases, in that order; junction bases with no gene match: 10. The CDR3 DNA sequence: TGTGCCAGCAGATCCCGAGGGACTAGCGGGGGGCCCAACACCGGGGAGCTGTTTTTT. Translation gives CASRSRGTSGGPNTGELFF. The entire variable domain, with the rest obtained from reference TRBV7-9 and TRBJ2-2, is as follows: DTGVSQNPRHKITKRGQNVTFRCDPISEHNRLYWYRQTLGQGPEFLTYFQNEAQLEKSRLLSDRFSAERPKGSFSTLEIQRTEQGDSAMYLCASRSRGTSGGPNTGELFFGEGSRLTVL.

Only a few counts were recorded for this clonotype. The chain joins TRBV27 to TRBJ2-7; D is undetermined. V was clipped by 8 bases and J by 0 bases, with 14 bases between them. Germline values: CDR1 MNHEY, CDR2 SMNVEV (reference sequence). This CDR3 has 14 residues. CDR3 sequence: CASGWGSSSYEQYF. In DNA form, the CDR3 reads TGTGCCAGCGGATGGGGTTCGAGCTCCTACGAGCAGTACTTC.

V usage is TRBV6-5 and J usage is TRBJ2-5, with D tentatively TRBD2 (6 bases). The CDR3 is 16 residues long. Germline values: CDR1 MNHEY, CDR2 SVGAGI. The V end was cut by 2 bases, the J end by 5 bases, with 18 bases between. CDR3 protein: CASSYQLGGAWETQYF. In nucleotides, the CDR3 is TGTGCCAGCAGTTACCAGCTAGGCGGGGCCTGGGAGACCCAGTACTTC.

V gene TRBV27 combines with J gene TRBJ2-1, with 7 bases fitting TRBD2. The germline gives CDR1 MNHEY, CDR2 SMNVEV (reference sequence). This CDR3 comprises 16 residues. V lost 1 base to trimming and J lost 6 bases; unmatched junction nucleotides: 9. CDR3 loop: CASSLLGREGRNEQFF. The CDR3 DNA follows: TGTGCCAGCAGTTTATTAGGCAGGGAGGGACGCAATGAGCAGTTCTTC.

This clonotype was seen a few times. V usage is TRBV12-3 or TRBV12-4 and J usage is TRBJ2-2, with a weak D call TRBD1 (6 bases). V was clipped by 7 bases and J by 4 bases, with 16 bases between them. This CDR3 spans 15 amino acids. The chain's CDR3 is CASTQRTGSTGELFF. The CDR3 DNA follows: TGTGCCAGCACACAGAGAACAGGGAGCACCGGGGAGCTGTTTTTT.

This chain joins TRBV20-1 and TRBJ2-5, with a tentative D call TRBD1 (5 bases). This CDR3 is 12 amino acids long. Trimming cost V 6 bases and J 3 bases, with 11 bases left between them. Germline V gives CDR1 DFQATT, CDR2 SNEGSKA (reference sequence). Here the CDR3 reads CSALRVEETQYF. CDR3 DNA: TGCAGTGCGCTCAGGGTTGAAGAGACCCAGTACTTC.